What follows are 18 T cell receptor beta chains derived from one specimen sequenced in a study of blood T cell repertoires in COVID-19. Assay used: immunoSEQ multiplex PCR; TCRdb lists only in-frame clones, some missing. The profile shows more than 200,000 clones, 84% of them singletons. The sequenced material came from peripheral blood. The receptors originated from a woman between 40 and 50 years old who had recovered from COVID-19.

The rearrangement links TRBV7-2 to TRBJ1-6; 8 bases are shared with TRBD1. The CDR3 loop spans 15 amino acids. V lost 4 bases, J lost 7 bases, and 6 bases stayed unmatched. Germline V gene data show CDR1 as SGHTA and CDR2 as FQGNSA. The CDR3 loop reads CASSSRGLENSPLHF. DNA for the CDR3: TGTGCCAGCAGCTCCAGGGGGCTGGAGAATTCACCCCTCCACTTT.

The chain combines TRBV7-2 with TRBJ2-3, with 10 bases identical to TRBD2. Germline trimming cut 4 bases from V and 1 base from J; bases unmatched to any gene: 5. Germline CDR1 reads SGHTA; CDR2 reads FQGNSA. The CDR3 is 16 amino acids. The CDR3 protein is CASSSSGGARTDTQYF. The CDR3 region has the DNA TGTGCCAGCAGCTCGAGCGGGGGGGCCCGCACAGATACGCAGTATTTT.

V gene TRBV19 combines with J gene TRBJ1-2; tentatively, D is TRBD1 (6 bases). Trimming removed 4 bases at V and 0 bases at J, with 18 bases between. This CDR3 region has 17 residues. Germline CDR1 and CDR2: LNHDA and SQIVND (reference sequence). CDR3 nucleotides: TGTGCCAGTAGTAAGGGACAAGTGGCCCTAACTAACTATGGCTACACCTTC. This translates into CASSKGQVALTNYGYTF.

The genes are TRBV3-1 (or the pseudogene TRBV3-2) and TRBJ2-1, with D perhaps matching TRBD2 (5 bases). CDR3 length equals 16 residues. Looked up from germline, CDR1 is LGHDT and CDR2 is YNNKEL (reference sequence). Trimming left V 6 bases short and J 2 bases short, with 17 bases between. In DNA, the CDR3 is TGTGCCAGCAGTGTCCTAGCTCATGGCGCCTACAATGAGCAGTTCTTC. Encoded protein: CASSVLAHGAYNEQFF.

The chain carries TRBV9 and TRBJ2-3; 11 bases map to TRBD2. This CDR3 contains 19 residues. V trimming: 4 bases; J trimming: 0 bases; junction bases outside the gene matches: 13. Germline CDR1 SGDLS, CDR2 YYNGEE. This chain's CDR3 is CASSQSRGLAVLSTDTQYF. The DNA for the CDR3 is TGTGCCAGCAGCCAGTCCAGGGGACTAGCGGTACTGAGCACAGATACGCAGTATTTT.

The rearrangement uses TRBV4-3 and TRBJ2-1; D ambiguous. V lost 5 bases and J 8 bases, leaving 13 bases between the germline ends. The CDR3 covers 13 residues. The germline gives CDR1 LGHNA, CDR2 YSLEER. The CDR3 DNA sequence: TGCGCCAGCAGCTCACTTAGTGGAGATGAGCAGTTCTTC. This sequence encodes CASSSLSGDEQFF.

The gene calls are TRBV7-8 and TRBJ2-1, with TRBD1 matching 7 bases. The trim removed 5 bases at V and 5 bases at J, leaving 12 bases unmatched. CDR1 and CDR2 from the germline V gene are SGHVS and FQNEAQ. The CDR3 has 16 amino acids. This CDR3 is CASSRRPGQINNEQFF. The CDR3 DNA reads TGTGCCAGCAGCCGAAGACCGGGACAGATCAACAATGAGCAGTTCTTC.

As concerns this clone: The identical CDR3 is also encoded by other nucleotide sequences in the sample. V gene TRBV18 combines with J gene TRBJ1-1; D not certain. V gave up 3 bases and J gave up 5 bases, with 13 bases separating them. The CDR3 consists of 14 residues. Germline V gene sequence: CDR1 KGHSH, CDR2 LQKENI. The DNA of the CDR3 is TGTGCCAGCTCACCCGGGGAGGGTAATACTGAAGCTTTCTTT. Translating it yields CASSPGEGNTEAFF.

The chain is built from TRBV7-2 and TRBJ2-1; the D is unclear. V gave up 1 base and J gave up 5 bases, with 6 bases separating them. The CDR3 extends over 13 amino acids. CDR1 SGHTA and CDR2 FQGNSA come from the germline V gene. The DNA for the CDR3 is TGTGCCAGCAGCTTAGGCCGGGACAATGAGCAGTTCTTC. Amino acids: CASSLGRDNEQFF.

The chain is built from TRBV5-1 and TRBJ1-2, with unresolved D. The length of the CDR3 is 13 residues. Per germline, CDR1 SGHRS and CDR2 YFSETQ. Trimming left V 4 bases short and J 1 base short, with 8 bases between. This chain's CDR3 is CASSREGNYGYTF. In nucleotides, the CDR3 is TGCGCCAGCAGCCGGGAGGGTAACTATGGCTACACCTTC.

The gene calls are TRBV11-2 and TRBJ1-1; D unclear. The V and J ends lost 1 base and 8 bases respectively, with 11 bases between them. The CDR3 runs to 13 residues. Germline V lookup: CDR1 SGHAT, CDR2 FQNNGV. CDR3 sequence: CASSLVRPMEAFF. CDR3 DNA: TGTGCCAGCAGCTTAGTTCGCCCTATGGAAGCTTTCTTT.

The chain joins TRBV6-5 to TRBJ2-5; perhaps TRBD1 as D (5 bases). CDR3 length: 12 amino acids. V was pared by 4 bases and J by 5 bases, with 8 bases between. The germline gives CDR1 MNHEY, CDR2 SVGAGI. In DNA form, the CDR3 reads TGTGCCAGCAGTTCGCCAGGGGAGACCCAGTACTTC. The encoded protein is CASSSPGETQYF.

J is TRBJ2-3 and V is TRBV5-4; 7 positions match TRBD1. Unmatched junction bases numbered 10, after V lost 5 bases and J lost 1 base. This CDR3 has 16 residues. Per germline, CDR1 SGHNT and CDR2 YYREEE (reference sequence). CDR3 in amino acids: CASSPERGLRTDTQYF. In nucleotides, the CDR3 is TGTGCCAGCAGTCCCGAGAGGGGGCTGCGCACAGATACGCAGTATTTT.

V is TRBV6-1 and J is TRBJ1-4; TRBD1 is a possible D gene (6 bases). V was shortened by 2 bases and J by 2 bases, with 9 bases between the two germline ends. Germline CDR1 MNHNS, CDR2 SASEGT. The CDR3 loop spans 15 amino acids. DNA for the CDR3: TGTGCCAGCAGTGAACCGGGGGGCACTAATGAAAAACTGTTTTTT. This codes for CASSEPGGTNEKLFF.

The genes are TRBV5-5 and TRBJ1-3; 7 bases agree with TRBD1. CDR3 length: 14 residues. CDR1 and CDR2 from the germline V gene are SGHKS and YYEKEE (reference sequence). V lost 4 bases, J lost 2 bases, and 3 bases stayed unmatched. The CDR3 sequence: CASSRDRTGNTIYF. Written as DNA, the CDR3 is TGTGCCAGCAGCCGGGACAGAACTGGAAACACCATATATTTT.

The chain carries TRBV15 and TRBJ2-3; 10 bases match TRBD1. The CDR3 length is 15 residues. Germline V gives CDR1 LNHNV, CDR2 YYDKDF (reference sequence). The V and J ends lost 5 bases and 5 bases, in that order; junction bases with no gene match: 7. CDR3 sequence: CATSPGQGFLDTQYF. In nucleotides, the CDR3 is TGTGCCACCAGCCCGGGACAGGGGTTTTTAGATACGCAGTATTTT.

CDR3 protein: CASSFGQGNYEQYF. The CDR3 DNA reads as TGTGCCAGCAGCTTCGGCCAGGGAAACTACGAGCAGTACTTC. The rearrangement uses TRBV5-5 and TRBJ2-7; D is possibly TRBD1 (5 bases). The CDR3 contains 14 residues. Germline V lookup: CDR1 SGHKS, CDR2 YYEKEE (reference sequence). V lost 2 bases, J lost 3 bases, and 12 bases lay in between.

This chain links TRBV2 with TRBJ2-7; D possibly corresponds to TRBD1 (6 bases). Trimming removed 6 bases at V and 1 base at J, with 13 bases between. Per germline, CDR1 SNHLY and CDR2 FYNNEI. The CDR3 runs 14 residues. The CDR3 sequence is CASSPGGLSYEQYF. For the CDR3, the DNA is TGTGCCAGCAGCCCTGGGGGCCTTTCCTACGAGCAGTACTTC. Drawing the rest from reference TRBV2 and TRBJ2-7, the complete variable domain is EPEVTQTPSHQVTQMGQEVILRCVPISNHLYFYWYRQILGQKVEFLVSFYNNEISEKSEIFDDQFSVERPDGSNFTLKIRSTKLEDSAMYFCASSPGGLSYEQYFGPGTRLTVT.